This TCR beta chain was profiled in a study of blood T cell repertoires in COVID-19. Study-level information: COVID-19 samples from acute and convalescent phases originated in the United States, Italy and Spain. PBMCs, B-cell-depleted T cells, or T cells were the source of the cDNA or gDNA that made up the material.

Sequencing used immunoSEQ multiplex PCR; TCRdb keeps in-frame clones, though not all of them. The data show under 150,000 clones, approximately 86% seen once. This CDR3 region has 15 residues. The germline gives CDR1 LGHDT, CDR2 YNNKEL (reference sequence). Trimming shortened V by 4 bases and J by 3 bases, and 12 bases separated the two germline ends. The genes are TRBV3-1 (or the pseudogene TRBV3-2) and TRBJ2-2, with D tentatively TRBD1 (5 bases). The sample taken for sequencing was peripheral blood. The TCR comes from a woman aged 50 to 65 who had recovered from COVID-19. CDR3 protein: CASSLQNRHTGELFF. CDR3 in DNA: TGTGCCAGCAGCCTACAAAACAGGCACACCGGGGAGCTGTTTTTT.